Shown below are 5 T cell receptor beta chains from a single sample sequenced in a study of cytomegalovirus exposure and HLA in healthy donors (dated by TCRdb to 2015 to 2018). To prepare the library, the immunoSEQ multiplex PCR assay was applied. The immuneACCESS repertoire file appears here via TCRdb, limited to in-frame rearrangements. These files lack a portion of the clones; in checked studies, under half of the deficit traces to unresolved V genes, and the cause of the others is not known. In this sample the table shows approximately 110,000 clones, 85% to 95% of which occur a single time. The ten biggest clones cover roughly 1.2% of the sample. What was sequenced was PBMCs. These receptors originate from a woman aged 18-35 years in good health and CMV-seronegative.

The J gene is TRBJ1-2, the V gene TRBV28; 8 nucleotides align to TRBD1. Trimming at V came to 6 bases and at J to 4 bases, leaving 4 bases not matched to a gene. The CDR3 has 13 residues. Germline V gene data show CDR1 as MDHEN and CDR2 as SYDVKM. The DNA for the CDR3 is TGTGCCAGCAGCCCAACAGGGGGCTATGGCTACACCTTC. This codes for CASSPTGGYGYTF.

V usage is TRBV6-6 and J usage is TRBJ1-1; perhaps TRBD1 as D (5 bases). Germline CDR1 MNHNY, CDR2 SVGAGI (reference sequence). Trimming took off 6 bases at V and 1 base at J, with 9 bases between the two ends. This CDR3 is 13 amino acids long. CDR3 in DNA: TGTGCCAGCAGCCTAGACAGGAACACTGAAGCTTTCTTT. Its translation is CASSLDRNTEAFF.

The chain carries TRBV5-4 and TRBJ2-7, with 8 bases that match TRBD1. Losses at the gene ends were 0 bases for V and 1 base for J; bases not matched to a gene: 3. The CDR3 length is 15 residues. Germline CDR1 SGHNT, CDR2 YYREEE (reference sequence). The CDR3 loop is CASSLDRTGSYEQYF. DNA for the CDR3: TGTGCCAGCAGCTTGGACCGGACAGGGTCCTACGAGCAGTACTTC.

The CDR3 loop is CASSLAGDTEAFF. The CDR3 region has the DNA TGCGCCAGCAGCTTGGCCGGGGATACTGAAGCTTTCTTT. The chain joins TRBV5-1 to TRBJ1-1; the D is unclear. The length of the CDR3 is 13 residues. Germline assignment: CDR1 SGHRS and CDR2 YFSETQ. Trimming removed 0 bases at V and 5 bases at J, with 8 bases between.

V is TRBV15 and J is TRBJ2-1, with D possibly TRBD2 on 6 matching bases. This CDR3 region has 14 residues. Trimming took 4 bases from V and 4 from J, leaving 11 bases between them. The V gene's germline CDR1 is LNHNV and CDR2 YYDKDF (reference sequence). The CDR3 sequence: CATSNRGTYNEQFF. The CDR3, as DNA: TGTGCCACCAGCAACCGGGGGACTTACAATGAGCAGTTCTTC.